The 28 T cell receptor beta chains listed next were all sequenced from one sample in a study of patients and donors after allogeneic stem cell transplantation. TCRdb ran MiXCR on the RT-PCR reads and lists one entry per CDR3 protein. The sample carries 920,000 or so distinct CDR3 sequences, roughly 18% recorded once. Input material: blood, either unsorted or a sorted T cell fraction (not recorded which). The receptors derive from a human donor who was either an allogeneic HSCT recipient or a stem cell or donor lymphocyte infusion donor (not recorded which). It is not recorded whose cells these are; they may come from a transplant donor.

The chain combines TRBV5-5 with TRBJ2-5, with 8 bases identical to TRBD2. Germline trimming cut 3 bases from V and 0 bases from J; bases unmatched to any gene: 10. CDR3 length: 17 amino acids. Looked up from germline, CDR1 is SGHKS and CDR2 is YYEKEE (reference sequence). The CDR3 DNA reads as TGTGCCAGCAGCTGGGTGCCCGGGGGGGAATACCAAGAGACCCAGTACTTC. Amino acids: CASSWVPGGEYQETQYF. Based on the CDR3 plus reference TRBV5-5 and TRBJ2-5, the full variable domain is DAGVTQSPTHLIKTRGQQVTLRCSPISGHKSVSWYQQVLGQGPQFIFQYYEKEERGRGNFPDRFSARQFPNYSSELNVNALLLGDSALYLCASSWVPGGEYQETQYFGPGTRLLVL.

In this sample, this clonotype turned up once. The chain combines TRBV5-1 with TRBJ1-3, with D tentatively TRBD1 (5 bases). CDR1 SGHRS and CDR2 YFSETQ come from the germline V gene. The CDR3 sequence is 16 residues long. Trimming took 4 bases from V and 0 from J, leaving 14 bases between them. The CDR3 loop reads CASSPTAGHSGNTIYF. DNA for the CDR3: TGCGCCAGCAGCCCCACAGCAGGGCACTCTGGAAACACCATATATTTT. The full variable domain, rest sourced from reference TRBV5-1 and TRBJ1-3, is KAGVTQTPRYLIKTRGQQVTLSCSPISGHRSVSWYQQTPGQGLQFLFEYFSETQRNKGNFPGRFSGRQFSNSRSEMNVSTLELGDSALYLCASSPTAGHSGNTIYFGEGSWLTVV.

This clonotype was seen more than once but under ten times. The chain uses TRBV24-1 and TRBJ2-1; perhaps TRBD1 as D (5 bases). Germline CDR1 reads KGHDR; CDR2 reads SFDVKD. V was clipped by 4 bases and J by 4 bases, with 22 bases between them. The CDR3 covers 18 residues. The CDR3 protein is CATSDDGLRWGFYNEQFF. CDR3 in DNA: TGTGCCACCAGTGACGACGGTTTACGTTGGGGCTTTTACAATGAGCAGTTCTTC.

V and J are TRBV30 and TRBJ2-1, with 8 bases fitting TRBD2. CDR3 length: 12 residues. Germline loops: CDR1 GTSNPN, CDR2 SVGIG (reference sequence). V shed 4 bases and J 10 bases; nucleotides not matched to a gene: 6. CDR3 sequence: CAWNGGGREQFF. CDR3 bases: TGTGCCTGGAACGGCGGGGGGCGGGAGCAGTTCTTC.

The chain links TRBV2 to TRBJ2-7; 8 bases agree with TRBD1. CDR1 is SNHLY, CDR2 FYNNEI, per germline. This CDR3 is built from 15 residues. The J segment lost 4 bases and the V segment lost 2 bases, leaving 7 bases of the junction unmatched. Written as DNA, the CDR3 is TGTGCCAGCAGTGAATTGGCAGGGGGCAATTACGAGCAGTACTTC. Translating gives CASSELAGGNYEQYF.

The chain combines TRBV5-6 with TRBJ2-7; D is undetermined. This CDR3 has 12 amino acids. Germline V CDR1 and CDR2: SGHDT, YYEEEE. V shed 4 bases and J shed 5 bases, with 10 bases lying between them. The CDR3 loop reads CASSPWKNEQYF. CDR3 nucleotides: TGTGCCAGCAGCCCTTGGAAGAACGAGCAGTACTTC.

CDR3 in DNA: TGTGCCAGCAGCTCCCGGGACAATTCGTATGGCTACACCTTC. Protein sequence: CASSSRDNSYGYTF. The V call is TRBV12-3 or TRBV12-4, the J call TRBJ1-2; tentative D call: TRBD1 (6 bases). With 6 bases removed from V and 5 bases from J, the gap between germline ends came to 16 bases. The CDR3 is 14 residues long.

This clonotype was seen only once. This chain uses TRBV6-2 or TRBV6-3 with TRBJ1-1; no clear D. Trimming shortened V by 6 bases and J by 6 bases, and 20 bases separated the two germline ends. This CDR3 spans 15 amino acids. The germline CDR1 and CDR2 sequences are MNHEY and SVGEGT. The CDR3 nucleotides are TGTGCCAGCAGCCACGCTCAGTTGGGAGCATCTGAAGCTTTCTTT. This sequence encodes CASSHAQLGASEAFF.

This clonotype showed up just a few times. This chain joins TRBV27 and TRBJ2-1; D possibly corresponds to TRBD2 (7 bases). CDR3 length equals 17 residues. Between the trimmed V and J ends, which lost 9 bases and 4 bases, there was a span of 25 bases. Germline assignment: CDR1 MNHEY and CDR2 SMNVEV (reference sequence). Here the CDR3 DNA reads TGTGCCAGTAAGCGGGTCCCCAGAGGGGGGGAGTACAATGAGCAGTTCTTC. It encodes CASKRVPRGGEYNEQFF.

This chain connects TRBV12-3 or TRBV12-4 to TRBJ1-3; maybe TRBD1 (6 bases). This CDR3 is 15 amino acids long. V dropped 7 bases and J dropped 0 bases, with 13 bases sitting between them. Here the CDR3 DNA reads TGTGCCAGCACATCAACAGGGCTCTCTGGAAACACCATATATTTT. This sequence encodes CASTSTGLSGNTIYF.

The chain links TRBV6-1 to TRBJ2-3; 8 bases fit TRBD2. V lost 7 bases to trimming and J lost 4 bases; unmatched junction nucleotides: 4. This CDR3 region has 13 residues. CDR1 is MNHNS, CDR2 SASEGT, per germline. The CDR3 nucleotides are TGTGCCAGCACACGGGGGGGCGCAGATACGCAGTATTTT. It specifies CASTRGGADTQYF.

This clonotype was seen only a few times. Sequence at one end of the junction differs from germline and may be a read error. The V and J genes are TRBV20-1 and TRBJ2-3; TRBD1 or TRBD2 may be the D gene (6 bases each). Germline-derived CDR1 and CDR2 are DFQATT and SNEGSKA (reference sequence). The CDR3 spans 13 residues. CDR3 sequence (DNA): TGCAGTGCCCCTGACGGGGGCACAGATAAGCAGTATTTT. Translated, it gives CSAPDGGTDKQYF.

The chain has TRBV20-1 and TRBJ2-7; 9 bases match TRBD1. J was trimmed by 5 bases and V by 3 bases; bases with no gene match: 2. The CDR3 consists of 12 residues. The V gene's germline CDR1 is DFQATT and CDR2 SNEGSKA (reference sequence). The CDR3 DNA is TGCAGTGCTAGCCGGGACAGGGACGAGCAGTACTTC. Protein product: CSASRDRDEQYF.

This clonotype was detected a few times. The chain uses TRBV7-9 and TRBJ2-3, with D unclear. With 2 bases removed from V and 4 bases from J, the gap between germline ends came to 10 bases. CDR1 and CDR2 (germline): SEHNR, FQNEAQ (reference sequence). This CDR3 is built from 14 residues. The CDR3 loop is CASSLRASADTQYF. DNA for the CDR3: TGTGCCAGCAGCTTACGAGCCTCGGCAGATACGCAGTATTTT.

As to this clonotype: A much more abundant neighbour one base away suggests this may be a read error. The rearrangement links TRBV25-1 to TRBJ1-1; 9 nucleotides match TRBD1. Germline V gene sequence: CDR1 MGHDK, CDR2 SYGVNS. CDR3 size: 13 residues. J lost 4 bases, V lost 6 bases, and 3 bases had no gene match. Written as DNA, the CDR3 is TGTGCCAGCAGGGGGACAGGGACCACTGAAGCTTTCTTT. Translated, it gives CASRGTGTTEAFF.

This chain uses TRBV7-9 with TRBJ2-2, with TRBD2 as a possible D gene (5 bases). Trimming removed 5 bases at V and 6 bases at J, with 13 bases between. Germline loops: CDR1 SEHNR, CDR2 FQNEAQ (reference sequence). The CDR3 spans 14 residues. This CDR3 reads CASSPPQRAGELFF. Written as DNA, the CDR3 is TGTGCCAGCAGCCCCCCGCAGAGGGCCGGGGAGCTGTTTTTT.

The chain has TRBV7-3 and TRBJ2-5; D is undetermined. CDR3 length equals 15 residues. Germline V CDR1 and CDR2: SGHTA, FQGTGA. With 2 bases removed from V and 3 bases from J, the gap between germline ends came to 13 bases. Here the CDR3 DNA reads TGTGCCAGCAGCTTACTCGGTCGTCTAGAAGAGACCCAGTACTTC. This translates into CASSLLGRLEETQYF.

This clonotype has at least ten counts. Here the CDR3 reads CSARGAGKNEQYF. DNA for the CDR3: TGCAGTGCTAGAGGGGCAGGGAAGAACGAGCAGTACTTC. This chain connects TRBV20-1 to TRBJ2-7; TRBD1 is a possible D gene (5 bases). The V end lost 1 base, the J end lost 5 bases, and 12 bases lay between the germline ends. Germline CDR1 reads DFQATT; CDR2 reads SNEGSKA (reference sequence). The CDR3 is 13 residues long.

This clonotype occurred a few times. The chain has TRBV12-3 or TRBV12-4 and TRBJ1-4, with unresolved D. Trimming took 5 bases from V and 7 from J, leaving 17 bases between them. CDR3 size: 15 residues. In nucleotides, the CDR3 is TGTGCCAGCAGTCCGCGGGGATTCGGGGTTGAAAAACTGTTTTTT. Translated, it gives CASSPRGFGVEKLFF.

The chain joins TRBV12-3 or TRBV12-4 to TRBJ2-7, with 10 positions matching TRBD2. The CDR3 loop spans 14 amino acids. V trimming: 6 bases; J trimming: 1 base; junction bases outside the gene matches: 3. The CDR3 nucleotides are TGTGCCAGCAGGTCTAGCGGGGGTTCCTACGAGCAGTACTTC. Protein product: CASRSSGGSYEQYF.

This clonotype occurred many times. The chain links TRBV6-2 or TRBV6-3 to TRBJ1-1; a possible D gene is TRBD1 (5 bases). Trimming left V 0 bases short and J 9 bases short, with 8 bases between. This CDR3 has 12 residues. Germline V gene data show CDR1 as MNHEY and CDR2 as SVGEGT. The CDR3 region is CASSYSKGQAFF. The CDR3 DNA follows: TGTGCCAGCAGTTACTCGAAGGGGCAAGCTTTCTTT.

The chain combines TRBV18 with TRBJ2-1; 8 bases agree with TRBD2. Germline CDR1 is KGHSH and CDR2 is LQKENI. The ends lost 3 bases at V and 0 bases at J; junction bases unmatched: 10. This CDR3 contains 18 residues. CDR3 residues: CASSPGGSGTNSYNEQFF. In DNA, the CDR3 is TGTGCCAGCTCACCCGGGGGTAGCGGGACCAACTCCTACAATGAGCAGTTCTTC.

This clonotype was detected only a few times. V and J are TRBV11-2 and TRBJ2-5; D unresolved. The CDR3 loop spans 15 amino acids. Germline-derived CDR1 and CDR2 are SGHAT and FQNNGV. Trimming stripped 5 bases from V and 0 bases from J, with 13 bases between. Here the CDR3 reads CASSLPTAYQETQYF. The DNA for the CDR3 is TGTGCCAGCAGCCTGCCCACCGCGTACCAAGAGACCCAGTACTTC.

This clonotype turned up a few times. The gene calls are TRBV20-1 and TRBJ2-1; D not resolved. Germline values: CDR1 DFQATT, CDR2 SNEGSKA (reference sequence). The CDR3 contains 9 residues. The V and J ends lost 6 bases and 6 bases respectively, with 3 bases between them. The chain's CDR3 is CSAGNEQFF. The CDR3 region has the DNA TGCAGTGCCGGCAATGAGCAGTTCTTC.

The chain joins TRBV20-1 to TRBJ2-1; TRBD2 agrees at 8 bases. Per germline, CDR1 DFQATT and CDR2 SNEGSKA (reference sequence). This CDR3 region has 15 residues. V shed 3 bases and J 2 bases; nucleotides not matched to a gene: 6. This CDR3 reads CSARPLLAAYNEQFF. DNA of the CDR3: TGCAGTGCTAGGCCATTACTAGCGGCCTACAATGAGCAGTTCTTC.

The V gene is TRBV25-1, the J gene TRBJ2-7, with a tentative D call TRBD1 (5 bases). V gave up 1 base and J gave up 2 bases, with 12 bases separating them. CDR3 length: 15 amino acids. CDR1 is MGHDK and CDR2 is SYGVNS in the germline V gene. CDR3 loop: CASSEWGRTPYEQYF. CDR3 nucleotides: TGTGCCAGCAGTGAATGGGGCAGAACCCCCTACGAGCAGTACTTC.

This clonotype was recorded at least ten times. This chain uses TRBV5-1 with TRBJ2-1; D gene uncertain. V lost 0 bases, J lost 8 bases, and 9 bases lay in between. This CDR3 is 13 amino acids long. Germline assignment: CDR1 SGHRS and CDR2 YFSETQ. The CDR3 DNA sequence: TGCGCCAGCAGCTTGGCCTTAAACCATGAGCAGTTCTTC. Translating gives CASSLALNHEQFF.

The table lists this clonotype with a few counts. The CDR3 DNA reads TGTGCCAGCAGCTTAGATCCCCGCGGCCCCAATGAGCAGTTCTTC. Amino acids: CASSLDPRGPNEQFF. V is TRBV11-2 and J is TRBJ2-1; D not resolved. Deletions cut 0 bases from V and 6 bases from J, with 12 bases between. This CDR3 has 15 residues. Germline assignment: CDR1 SGHAT and CDR2 FQNNGV.